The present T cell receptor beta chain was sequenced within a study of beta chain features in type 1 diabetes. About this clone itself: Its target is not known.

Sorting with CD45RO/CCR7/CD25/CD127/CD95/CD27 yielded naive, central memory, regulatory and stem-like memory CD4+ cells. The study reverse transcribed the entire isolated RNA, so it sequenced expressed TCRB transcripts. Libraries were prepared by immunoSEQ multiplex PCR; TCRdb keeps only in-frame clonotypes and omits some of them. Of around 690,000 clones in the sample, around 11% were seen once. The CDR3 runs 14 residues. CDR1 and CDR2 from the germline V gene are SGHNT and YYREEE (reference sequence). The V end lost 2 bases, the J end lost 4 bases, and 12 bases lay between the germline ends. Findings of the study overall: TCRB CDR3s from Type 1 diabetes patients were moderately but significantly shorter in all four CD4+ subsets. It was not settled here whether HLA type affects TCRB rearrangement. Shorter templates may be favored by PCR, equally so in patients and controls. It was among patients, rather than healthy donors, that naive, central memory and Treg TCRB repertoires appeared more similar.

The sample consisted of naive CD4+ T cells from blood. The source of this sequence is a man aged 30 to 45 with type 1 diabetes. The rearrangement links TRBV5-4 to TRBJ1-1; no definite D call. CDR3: CASSFALPGTEAFF. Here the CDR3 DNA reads TGTGCCAGCAGCTTTGCCCTCCCGGGCACTGAAGCTTTCTTT. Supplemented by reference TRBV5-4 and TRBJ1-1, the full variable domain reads ETGVTQSPTHLIKTRGQQVTLRCSSQSGHNTVSWYQQALGQGPQFIFQYYREEENGRGNFPPRFSGLQFPNYSSELNVNALELDDSALYLCASSFALPGTEAFFGQGTRLTVV.